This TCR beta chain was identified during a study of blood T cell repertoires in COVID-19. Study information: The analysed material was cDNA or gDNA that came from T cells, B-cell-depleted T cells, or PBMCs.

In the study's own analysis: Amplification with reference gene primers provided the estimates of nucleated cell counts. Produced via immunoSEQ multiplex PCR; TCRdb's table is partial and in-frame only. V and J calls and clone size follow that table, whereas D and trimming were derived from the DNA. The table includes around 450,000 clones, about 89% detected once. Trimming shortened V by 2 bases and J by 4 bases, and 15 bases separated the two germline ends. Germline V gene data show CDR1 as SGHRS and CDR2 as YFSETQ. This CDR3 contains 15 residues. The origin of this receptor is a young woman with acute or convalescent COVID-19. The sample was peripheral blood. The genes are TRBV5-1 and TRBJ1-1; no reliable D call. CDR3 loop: CASSFPGSQGTEAFF. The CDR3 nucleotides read TGCGCCAGCAGCTTCCCGGGGTCCCAAGGCACTGAAGCTTTCTTT.